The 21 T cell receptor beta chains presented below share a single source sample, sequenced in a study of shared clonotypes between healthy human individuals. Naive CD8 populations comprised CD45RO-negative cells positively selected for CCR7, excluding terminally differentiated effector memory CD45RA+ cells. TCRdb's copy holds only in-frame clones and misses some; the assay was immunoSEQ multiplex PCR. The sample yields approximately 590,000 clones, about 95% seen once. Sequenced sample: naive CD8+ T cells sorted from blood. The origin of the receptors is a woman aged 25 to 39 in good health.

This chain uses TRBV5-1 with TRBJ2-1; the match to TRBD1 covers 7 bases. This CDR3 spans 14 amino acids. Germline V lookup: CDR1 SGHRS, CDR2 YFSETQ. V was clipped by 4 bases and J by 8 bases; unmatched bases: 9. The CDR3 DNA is TGCGCCAGCAGCCCAACAGGGGTTGGAGATGAGCAGTTCTTC. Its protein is CASSPTGVGDEQFF. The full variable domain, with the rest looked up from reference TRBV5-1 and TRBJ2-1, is KAGVTQTPRYLIKTRGQQVTLSCSPISGHRSVSWYQQTPGQGLQFLFEYFSETQRNKGNFPGRFSGRQFSNSRSEMNVSTLELGDSALYLCASSPTGVGDEQFFGPGTRLTVL.

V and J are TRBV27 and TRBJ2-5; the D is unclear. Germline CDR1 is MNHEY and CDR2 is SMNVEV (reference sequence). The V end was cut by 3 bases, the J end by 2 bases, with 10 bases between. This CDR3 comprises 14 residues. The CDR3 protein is CASSFGPIQETQYF. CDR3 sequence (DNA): TGTGCCAGCAGTTTCGGTCCAATACAAGAGACCCAGTACTTC.

The CDR3 nucleotides are TGTGCCAGCACTCCACAGGGTTATAATTCACCCCTCCACTTT. Protein: CASTPQGYNSPLHF. This chain connects TRBV27 to TRBJ1-6, with D maybe TRBD1 (6 bases). With 7 bases removed from V and 4 bases from J, the gap between germline ends came to 11 bases. The germline CDR1 and CDR2 sequences are MNHEY and SMNVEV (reference sequence). The CDR3 contains 14 residues.

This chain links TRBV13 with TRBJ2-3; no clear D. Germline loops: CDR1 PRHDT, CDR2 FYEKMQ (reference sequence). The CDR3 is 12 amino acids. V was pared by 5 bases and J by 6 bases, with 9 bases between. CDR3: CASSHPGDTQYF. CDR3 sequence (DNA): TGTGCCAGCAGCCACCCAGGTGATACGCAGTATTTT. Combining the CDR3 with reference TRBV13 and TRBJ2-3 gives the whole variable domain AAGVIQSPRHLIKEKRETATLKCYPIPRHDTVYWYQQGPGQDPQFLISFYEKMQSDKGSIPDRFSAQQFSDYHSELNMSSLELGDSALYFCASSHPGDTQYFGPGTRLTVL.

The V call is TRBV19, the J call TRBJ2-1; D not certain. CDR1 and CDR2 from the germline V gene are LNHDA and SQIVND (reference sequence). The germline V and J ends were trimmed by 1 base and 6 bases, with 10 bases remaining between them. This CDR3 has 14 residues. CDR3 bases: TGTGCCAGTAGTATAGGCCGAACGGGCAATGAGCAGTTCTTC. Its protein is CASSIGRTGNEQFF.

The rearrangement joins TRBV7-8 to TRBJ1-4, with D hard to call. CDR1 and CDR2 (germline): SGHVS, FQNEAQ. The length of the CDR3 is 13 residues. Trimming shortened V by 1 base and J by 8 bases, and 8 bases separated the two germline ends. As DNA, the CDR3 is TGTGCCAGCAGCTTAGATGGATTGGAAAAACTGTTTTTT. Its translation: CASSLDGLEKLFF.

The CDR3, as DNA: TGTGCCAGCAGCTCCGGACAGTTAGAAGAGACCCAGTACTTC. Translating gives CASSSGQLEETQYF. The chain has TRBV7-9 and TRBJ2-5, with D possibly being TRBD1 (6 bases). The V gene's germline CDR1 is SEHNR and CDR2 FQNEAQ (reference sequence). Trimming took off 4 bases at V and 3 bases at J, with 12 bases between the two ends. The CDR3 is made up of 14 amino acids.

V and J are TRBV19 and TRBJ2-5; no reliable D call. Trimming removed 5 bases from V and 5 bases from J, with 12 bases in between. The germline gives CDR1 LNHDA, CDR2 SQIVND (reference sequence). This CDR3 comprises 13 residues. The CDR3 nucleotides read TGTGCCAGTAGTCTAAGGGTGGCCGAGACCCAGTACTTC. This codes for CASSLRVAETQYF.

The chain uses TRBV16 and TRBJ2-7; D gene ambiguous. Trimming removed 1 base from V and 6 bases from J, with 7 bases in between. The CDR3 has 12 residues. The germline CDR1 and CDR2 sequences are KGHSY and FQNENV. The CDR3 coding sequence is TGTGCCAGCAGCCAATATGAGTTCGAGCAGTACTTC. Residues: CASSQYEFEQYF.

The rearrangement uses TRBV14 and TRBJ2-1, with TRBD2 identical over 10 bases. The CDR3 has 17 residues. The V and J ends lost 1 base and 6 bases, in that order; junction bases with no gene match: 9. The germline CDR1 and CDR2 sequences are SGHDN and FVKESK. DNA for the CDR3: TGTGCCAGCAGCCAAGCGCCTAGCGGGAGTATTAGCAATGAGCAGTTCTTC. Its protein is CASSQAPSGSISNEQFF.

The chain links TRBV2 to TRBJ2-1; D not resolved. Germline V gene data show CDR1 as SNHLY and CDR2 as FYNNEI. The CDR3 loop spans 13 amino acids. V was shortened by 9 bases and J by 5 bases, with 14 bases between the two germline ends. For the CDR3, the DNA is TGTGCCAGTCCTAAGACAAGGGACAATGAGCAGTTCTTC. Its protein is CASPKTRDNEQFF.

CDR3 in amino acids: CASSYGAGGSGNTIYF. The CDR3 DNA reads as TGTGCCAGCAGCTATGGGGCGGGGGGCTCTGGAAACACCATATATTTT. The chain combines TRBV13 with TRBJ1-3; the D gene is possibly TRBD1 (5 bases). V lost 4 bases and J 0 bases, leaving 13 bases between the germline ends. Germline V CDR1 and CDR2: PRHDT, FYEKMQ (reference sequence). This CDR3 has 16 residues.

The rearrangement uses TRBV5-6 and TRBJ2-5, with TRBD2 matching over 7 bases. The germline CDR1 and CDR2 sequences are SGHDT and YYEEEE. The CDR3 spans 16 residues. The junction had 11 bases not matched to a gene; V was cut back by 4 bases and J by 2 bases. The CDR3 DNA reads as TGTGCCAGCAGCACTTCACTAGCGCTGATTCAAGAGACCCAGTACTTC. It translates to CASSTSLALIQETQYF. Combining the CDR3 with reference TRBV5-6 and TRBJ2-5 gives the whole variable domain DAGVTQSPTHLIKTRGQQVTLRCSPKSGHDTVSWYQQALGQGPQFIFQYYEEEERQRGNFPDRFSGHQFPNYSSELNVNALLLGDSALYLCASSTSLALIQETQYFGPGTRLLVL.

In DNA form, the CDR3 reads TGTGCCAGCAGCGGGGGCGGGATGAACACTGAAGCTTTCTTT. It is translated as CASSGGGMNTEAFF. The chain carries TRBV5-8 and TRBJ1-1, with a weak D call TRBD1 (6 bases). Trimming left V 4 bases short and J 0 bases short, with 10 bases between. The CDR3 totals 14 residues. The germline V gene has CDR1 SGHTS and CDR2 YDEGEE.

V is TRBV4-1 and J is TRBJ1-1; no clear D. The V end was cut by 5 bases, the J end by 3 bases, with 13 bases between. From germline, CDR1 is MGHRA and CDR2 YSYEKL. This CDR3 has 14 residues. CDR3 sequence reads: CASSFRSEDTEAFF. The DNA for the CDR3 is TGCGCCAGCAGCTTCCGATCGGAGGACACTGAAGCTTTCTTT.

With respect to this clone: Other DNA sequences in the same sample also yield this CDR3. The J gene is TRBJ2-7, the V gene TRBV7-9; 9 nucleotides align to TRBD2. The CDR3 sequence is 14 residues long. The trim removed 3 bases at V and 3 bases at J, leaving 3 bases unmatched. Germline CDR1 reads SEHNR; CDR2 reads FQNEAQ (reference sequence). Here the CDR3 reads CASSFSGRSYEQYF. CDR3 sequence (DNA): TGTGCCAGCAGCTTTAGCGGGAGAAGCTACGAGCAGTACTTC.

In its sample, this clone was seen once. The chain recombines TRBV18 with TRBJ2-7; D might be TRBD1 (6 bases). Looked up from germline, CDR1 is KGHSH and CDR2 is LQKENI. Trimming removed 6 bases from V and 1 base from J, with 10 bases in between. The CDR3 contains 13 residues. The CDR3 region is CASSGTKSYEQYF. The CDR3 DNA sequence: TGTGCCAGCTCCGGGACAAAGTCCTACGAGCAGTACTTC. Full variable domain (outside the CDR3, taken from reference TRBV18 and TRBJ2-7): NAGVMQNPRHLVRRRGQEARLRCSPMKGHSHVYWYRQLPEEGLKFMVYLQKENIIDESGMPKERFSAEFPKEGPSILRIQQVVRGDSAAYFCASSGTKSYEQYFGPGTRLTVT.

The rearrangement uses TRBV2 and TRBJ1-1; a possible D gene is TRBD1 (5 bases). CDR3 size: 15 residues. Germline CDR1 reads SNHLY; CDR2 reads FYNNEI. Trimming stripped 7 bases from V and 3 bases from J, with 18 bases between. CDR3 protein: CASNSDGGGDTEAFF. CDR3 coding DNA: TGTGCCAGCAACTCGGACGGCGGAGGGGACACTGAAGCTTTCTTT.

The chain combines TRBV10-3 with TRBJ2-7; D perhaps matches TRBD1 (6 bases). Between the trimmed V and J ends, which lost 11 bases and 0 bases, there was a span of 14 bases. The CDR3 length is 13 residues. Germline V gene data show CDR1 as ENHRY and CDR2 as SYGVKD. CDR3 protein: CASEQGDSYEQYF. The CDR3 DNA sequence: TGTGCCTCCGAACAGGGAGACTCCTACGAGCAGTACTTC.

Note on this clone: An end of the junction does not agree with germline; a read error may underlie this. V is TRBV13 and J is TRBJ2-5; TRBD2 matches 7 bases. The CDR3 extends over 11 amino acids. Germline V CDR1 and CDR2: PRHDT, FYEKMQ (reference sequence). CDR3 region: CASRLGREQYF. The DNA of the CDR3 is TGTGCCAGCAGGTTAGGGAGGGAGCAGTACTTC. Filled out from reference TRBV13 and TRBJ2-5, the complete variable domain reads AAGVIQSPRHLIKEKRETATLKCYPIPRHDTVYWYQQGPGQDPQFLISFYEKMQSDKGSIPDRFSAQQFSDYHSELNMSSLELGDSALYFCASRLGREQYFGPGTRLLVL.

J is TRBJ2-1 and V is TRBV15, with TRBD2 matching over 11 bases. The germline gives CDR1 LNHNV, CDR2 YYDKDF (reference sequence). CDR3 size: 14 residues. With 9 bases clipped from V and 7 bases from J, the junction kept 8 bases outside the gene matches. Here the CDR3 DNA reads TGTGCCACACGTACTAGCGGGAGAAGAAATGAGCAGTTCTTC. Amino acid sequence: CATRTSGRRNEQFF.